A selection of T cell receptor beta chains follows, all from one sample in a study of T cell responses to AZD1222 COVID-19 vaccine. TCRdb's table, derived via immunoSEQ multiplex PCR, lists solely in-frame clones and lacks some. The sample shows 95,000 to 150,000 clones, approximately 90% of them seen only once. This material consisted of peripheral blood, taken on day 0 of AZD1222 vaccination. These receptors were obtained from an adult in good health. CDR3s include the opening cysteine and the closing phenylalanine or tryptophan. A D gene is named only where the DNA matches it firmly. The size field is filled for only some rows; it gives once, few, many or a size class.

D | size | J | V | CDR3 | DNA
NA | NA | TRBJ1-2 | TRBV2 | CASSEAAGPYGYTF | TGTGCCAGCAGCGAAGCCGCGGGGCCATATGGCTACACCTTC
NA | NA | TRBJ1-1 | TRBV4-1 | CASSQAGRAEAFF | TGCGCCAGCAGCCAAGCTGGGAGGGCTGAAGCTTTCTTT
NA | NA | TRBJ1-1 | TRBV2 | CASSLGPDTEAFF | TGTGCCAGCAGCCTCGGCCCGGACACTGAAGCTTTCTTT
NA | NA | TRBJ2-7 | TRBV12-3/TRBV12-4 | CASSLERHYEQYF | TGTGCCAGCAGTTTAGAGCGGCACTACGAGCAGTACTTC
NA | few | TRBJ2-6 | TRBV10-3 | CAISAGLPSGANVLTF | TGTGCCATCAGCGCAGGCCTCCCCTCTGGGGCCAACGTCCTGACTTTC
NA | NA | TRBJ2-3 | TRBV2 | CASSDSRGRTANTQYF | TGTGCCAGCAGTGATAGTCGGGGTAGAACGGCCAATACGCAGTATTTT
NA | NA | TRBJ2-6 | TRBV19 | CASSISFQPSGANVLTF | TGTGCCAGTAGTATAAGCTTTCAGCCCTCTGGGGCCAACGTCCTGACTTTC
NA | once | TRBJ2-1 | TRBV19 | CASSRWNEQFF | TGTGCCAGTAGTCGGTGGAATGAGCAGTTCTTC
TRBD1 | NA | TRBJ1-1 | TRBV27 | CASSFRQGAAFF | TGTGCCAGCAGTTTTCGGCAGGGGGCAGCTTTCTTT
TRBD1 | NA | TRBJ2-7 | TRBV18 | CASTRDRGNEQYF | TGTGCCAGCACGCGGGACAGGGGGAACGAGCAGTACTTC
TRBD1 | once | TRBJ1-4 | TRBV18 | CASSQDRGRATNEKLFF | TGTGCCAGCTCACAGGACAGGGGGAGAGCAACTAATGAAAAACTGTTTTTT
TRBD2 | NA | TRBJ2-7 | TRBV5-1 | CASSPTSGSDEQYF | TGCGCCAGCAGCCCGACTAGCGGGAGTGACGAGCAGTACTTC